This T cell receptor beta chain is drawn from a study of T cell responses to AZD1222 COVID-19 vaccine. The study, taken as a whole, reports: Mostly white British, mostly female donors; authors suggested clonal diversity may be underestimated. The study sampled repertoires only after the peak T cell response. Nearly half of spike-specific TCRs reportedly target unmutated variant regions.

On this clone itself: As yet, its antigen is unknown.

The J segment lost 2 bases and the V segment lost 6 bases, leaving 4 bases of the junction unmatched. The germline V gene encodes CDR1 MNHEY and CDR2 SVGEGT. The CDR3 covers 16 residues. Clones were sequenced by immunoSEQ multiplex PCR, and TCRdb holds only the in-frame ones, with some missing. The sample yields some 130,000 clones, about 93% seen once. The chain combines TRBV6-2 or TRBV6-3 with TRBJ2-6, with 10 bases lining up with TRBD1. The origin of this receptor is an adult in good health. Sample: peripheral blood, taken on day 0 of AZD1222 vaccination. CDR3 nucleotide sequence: TGTGCCAGCAGCAGACAGGGGGCAGCTGGGGCCAACGTCCTGACTTTC. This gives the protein CASSRQGAAGANVLTF.